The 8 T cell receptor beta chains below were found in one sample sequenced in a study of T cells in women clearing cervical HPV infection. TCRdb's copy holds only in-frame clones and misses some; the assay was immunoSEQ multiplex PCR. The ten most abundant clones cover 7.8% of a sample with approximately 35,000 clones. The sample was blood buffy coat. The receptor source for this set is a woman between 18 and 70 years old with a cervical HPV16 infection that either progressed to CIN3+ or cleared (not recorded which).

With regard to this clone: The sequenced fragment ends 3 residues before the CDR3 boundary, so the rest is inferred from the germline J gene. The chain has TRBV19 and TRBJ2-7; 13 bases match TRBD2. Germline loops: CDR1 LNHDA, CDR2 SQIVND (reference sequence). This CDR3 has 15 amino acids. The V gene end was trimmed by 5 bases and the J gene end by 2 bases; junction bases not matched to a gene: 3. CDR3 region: CASSPTSGGAYEQYF. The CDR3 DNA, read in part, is TGTGCCAGTAGTCCTACTAGCGGGGGGGCCTACGAG. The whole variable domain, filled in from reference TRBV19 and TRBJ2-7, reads DGGITQSPKYLFRKEGQNVTLSCEQNLNHDAMYWYRQDPGQGLRLIYYSQIVNDFQKGDIAEGYSVSREKKESFPLTVTSAQKNPTAFYLCASSPTSGGAYEQYFGPGTRLTVT.

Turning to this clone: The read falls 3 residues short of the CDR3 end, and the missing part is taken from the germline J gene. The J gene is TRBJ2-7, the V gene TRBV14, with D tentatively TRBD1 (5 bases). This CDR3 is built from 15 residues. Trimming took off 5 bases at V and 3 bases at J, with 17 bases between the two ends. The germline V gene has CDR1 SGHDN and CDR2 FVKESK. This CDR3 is CASSYQGNGIYEQYF. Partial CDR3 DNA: TGTGCCAGCAGCTATCAGGGTAATGGGATCTACGAG.

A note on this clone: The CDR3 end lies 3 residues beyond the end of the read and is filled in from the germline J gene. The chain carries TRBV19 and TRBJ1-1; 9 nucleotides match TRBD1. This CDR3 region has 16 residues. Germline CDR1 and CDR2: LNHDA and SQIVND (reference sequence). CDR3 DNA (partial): TGTGCCAGTAGTAGGAACAGGGGGCAAAGGGGGGACGGA. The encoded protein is CASSRNRGQRGDG. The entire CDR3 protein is CASSRNRGQRGDGAFF.

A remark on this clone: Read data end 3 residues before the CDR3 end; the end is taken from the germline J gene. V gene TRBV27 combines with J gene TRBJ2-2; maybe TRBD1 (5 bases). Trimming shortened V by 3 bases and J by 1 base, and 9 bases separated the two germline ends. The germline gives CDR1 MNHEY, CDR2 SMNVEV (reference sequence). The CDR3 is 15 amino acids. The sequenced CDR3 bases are TGTGCCAGCAGTTTTTGGCAGGGGAACACCGGGGAG. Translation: CASSFWQGNTGE. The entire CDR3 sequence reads CASSFWQGNTGELFF.

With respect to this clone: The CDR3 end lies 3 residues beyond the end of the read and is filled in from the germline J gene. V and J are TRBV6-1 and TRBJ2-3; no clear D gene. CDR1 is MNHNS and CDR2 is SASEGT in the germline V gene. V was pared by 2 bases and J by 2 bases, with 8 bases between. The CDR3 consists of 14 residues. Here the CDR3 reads CASSEPTYTDTQYF. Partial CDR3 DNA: TGTGCCAGCAGTGAACCCACCTACACAGATACG.

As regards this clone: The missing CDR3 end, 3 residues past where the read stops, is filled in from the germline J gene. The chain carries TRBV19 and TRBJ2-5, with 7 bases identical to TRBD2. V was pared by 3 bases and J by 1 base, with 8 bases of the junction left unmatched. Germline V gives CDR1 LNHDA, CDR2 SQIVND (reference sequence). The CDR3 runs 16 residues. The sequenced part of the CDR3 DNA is TGTGCCAGTAGTATGGGGGGTAGCGGGCCCCAAGAGACC. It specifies CASSMGGSGPQET. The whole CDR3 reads CASSMGGSGPQETQYF.

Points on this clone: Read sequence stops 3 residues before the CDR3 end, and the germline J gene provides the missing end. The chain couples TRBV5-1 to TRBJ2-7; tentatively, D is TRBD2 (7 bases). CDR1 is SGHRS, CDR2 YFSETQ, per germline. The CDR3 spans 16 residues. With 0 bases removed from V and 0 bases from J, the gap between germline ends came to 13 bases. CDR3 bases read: TGCGCCAGCAGCTTGGTTGGGGGGGCCAGCTCCTACGAG. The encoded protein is CASSLVGGASSYE. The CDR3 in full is CASSLVGGASSYEQYF.

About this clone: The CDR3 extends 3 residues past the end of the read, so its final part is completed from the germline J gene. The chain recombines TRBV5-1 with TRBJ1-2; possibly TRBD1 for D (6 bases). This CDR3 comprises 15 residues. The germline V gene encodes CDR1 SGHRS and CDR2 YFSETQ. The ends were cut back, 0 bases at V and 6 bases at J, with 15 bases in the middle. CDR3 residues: CASSLEGQGVDGYTF. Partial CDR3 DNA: TGCGCCAGCAGCTTGGAGGGACAAGGCGTAGATGGC. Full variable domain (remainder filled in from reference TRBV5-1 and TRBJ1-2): KAGVTQTPRYLIKTRGQQVTLSCSPISGHRSVSWYQQTPGQGLQFLFEYFSETQRNKGNFPGRFSGRQFSNSRSEMNVSTLELGDSALYLCASSLEGQGVDGYTFGSGTRLTVV.